These 19 T cell receptor beta chains were sequenced from one sample in a study of monozygotic twins with inflammatory bowel disease. One entry per CDR3 protein, without DNA, is what TCRdb gives after re-calling the 5' RACE reads. The sample totals around 370,000 distinct CDR3 sequences; its top ten clones hold just over 2.5%. Specimen: blood. All receptors come from a human donor with ulcerative colitis or Crohn's disease, or a healthy co-twin of an affected twin (not recorded which).

V usage is TRBV12-3 or TRBV12-4 and J usage is TRBJ2-1. The CDR3 covers 11 residues. The CDR3 sequence: CASSFGGEQFF.

The rearrangement links TRBV28 to TRBJ2-1; TCRdb indicates TRBD2, and absent DNA this call remains unverified. Germline loops: CDR1 MDHEN, CDR2 SYDVKM. The CDR3 length is 15 residues. The CDR3 loop is CASTGTSGLYNEQFF.

The rearrangement uses TRBV9 and TRBJ2-5; TCRdb lists TRBD1, though no DNA is available to test this call. This CDR3 has 15 residues. The germline V gene encodes CDR1 SGDLS and CDR2 YYNGEE. The CDR3 loop is CASSPRTAHSETQYF.

The chain joins TRBV5-1 to TRBJ2-5. CDR3 length: 13 amino acids. Germline CDR1 and CDR2: SGHRS and YFSETQ. CDR3 sequence: CASHRGPQETQYF.

This CDR3 is CASSPQTSGAYNEQFF. This chain links TRBV3-1 with TRBJ2-1; the TRBD2 assignment by TCRdb is unverifiable without DNA. The CDR3 runs 16 residues. Germline-derived CDR1 and CDR2 are LGHDT and YNNKEL (reference sequence).

The rearrangement joins TRBV4-1 to TRBJ2-7. CDR3 length equals 12 residues. The germline V gene has CDR1 MGHRA and CDR2 YSYEKL. The CDR3 sequence: CASSQDGYEQYF.

The chain has TRBV18 and TRBJ1-4. This CDR3 is 15 amino acids long. Germline assignment: CDR1 KGHSH and CDR2 LQKENI. The CDR3 sequence is CASSPLYATNEKLFF.

This sequence joins TRBV7-9 and TRBJ1-2; the D call from TCRdb, TRBD1, cannot be confirmed without DNA. CDR1 and CDR2 (germline): SEHNR, FQNEAQ (reference sequence). CDR3 length equals 15 residues. The CDR3 sequence is CASSGLTGGVVGYTF. Supplemented by reference TRBV7-9 and TRBJ1-2, the full variable domain reads DTGVSQNPRHKITKRGQNVTFRCDPISEHNRLYWYRQTLGQGPEFLTYFQNEAQLEKSRLLSDRFSAERPKGSFSTLEIQRTEQGDSAMYLCASSGLTGGVVGYTFGSGTRLTVV.

The CDR3 here is CASTPRGNQNTEAFF. The chain joins TRBV6-2 or TRBV6-3 to TRBJ1-1; TCRdb designates TRBD1, a call that cannot be tested without DNA. Germline assignment: CDR1 MNHEY and CDR2 SVGEGT. This CDR3 region has 15 residues.

The CDR3: CASRARSTDTQYF. This rearrangement joins TRBV5-8 to TRBJ2-3. Germline V gene lookup returns CDR1 SGHTS and CDR2 YDEGEE. The CDR3 has 13 amino acids.

The genes are TRBV5-1 and TRBJ1-2; TCRdb picks TRBD1, but there is no DNA to check that call. The germline V gene has CDR1 SGHRS and CDR2 YFSETQ. CDR3 length: 16 residues. CDR3 sequence: CASAPSPGLGVDGYTF.

The CDR3 region is CASSNRDRADNSPLHF. V usage is TRBV12-3 or TRBV12-4 and J usage is TRBJ1-6; as DNA is missing, the TRBD1 call by TCRdb cannot be tested. The CDR3 is 16 residues long.

The CDR3 spells CASRRTGSPDTQYF. J is TRBJ2-3 and V is TRBV12-3 or TRBV12-4; TCRdb names TRBD1, which stays unverified in the absence of DNA. This CDR3 spans 14 amino acids.

This chain's CDR3 is CASSASHYEQYF. This chain links TRBV7-2 with TRBJ2-7. Germline CDR1 reads SGHTA; CDR2 reads FQGNSA. There are 12 residues in the CDR3.

The gene calls are TRBV5-1 and TRBJ2-2; there is no DNA to check the TCRdb D call of TRBD1. CDR1 is SGHRS, CDR2 YFSETQ, per germline. The CDR3 covers 16 residues. CDR3 sequence reads: CASSLQGQPNTGELFF.

The chain couples TRBV7-9 to TRBJ2-3; TCRdb returns TRBD1, unconfirmable since there is no DNA. CDR1 and CDR2 from the germline V gene are SEHNR and FQNEAQ (reference sequence). The CDR3 has 14 amino acids. The CDR3 protein is CASSLDLRADTQYF.

The CDR3 sequence is CASSQVTNGAYEQYF. The chain links TRBV4-1 to TRBJ2-7. Germline V gives CDR1 MGHRA, CDR2 YSYEKL. CDR3 length: 15 residues.

The rearrangement links TRBV7-6 to TRBJ2-3. CDR3 length equals 12 residues. The germline CDR1 and CDR2 sequences are SGHVS and FNYEAQ. The CDR3 protein is CASSLVSDTQYF.

The chain uses TRBV6-1 and TRBJ2-7; TCRdb's assignment of TRBD1 cannot be checked, as there is no DNA. The CDR3 covers 18 residues. Germline assignment: CDR1 MNHNS and CDR2 SASEGT. The CDR3 loop is CASSQSGTGPFSPYEQYF.